This record covers a single T cell receptor beta chain. Its antigen is currently unknown. This entry belongs to a study of cytomegalovirus exposure and HLA in healthy donors. Researchers ran the PCR with 60 Vbeta and 13 Jbeta primers. As originally analysed: Tens of millions of unique TCR beta chains, roughly 11 million of them shared, were counted by a later analysis. Measured with immunoSEQ multiplex PCR; TCRdb has only the in-frame clones, and not every one. Clonal size and the V and J genes are those of that table, whereas D and trimming came from the DNA. The sample holds more than 45,000 clones. Study results and limitations: A few chains tied to CMV proved CMV antigen-specific in vitro. Accurate HLA-A and HLA-B prediction from TCR beta sequences was reported for most subjects.

The origin of this receptor is a male donor in good health and CMV-seronegative. Sequenced material: PBMCs.

This CDR3 is CASSVGAGRTYEQYF. CDR3 DNA: TGTGCCAGCAGCGTAGGGGCAGGGCGGACCTACGAGCAGTACTTC. This chain connects TRBV9 to TRBJ2-7, with D possibly matching TRBD1 (5 bases). The CDR3 runs 15 residues. From germline, CDR1 is SGDLS and CDR2 YYNGEE. Trimming took off 0 bases at V and 2 bases at J, with 12 bases between the two ends.